These 21 T cell receptor beta chains were sequenced from one sample in a study of OX40 agonist ivuxolimab in advanced cancers. The repertoire was sequenced with immunoSEQ multiplex PCR; TCRdb's copy has only in-frame clones and lacks some. The top ten hold approximately 2.4% of the sample, which has around 64,000 clones, approximately 88% seen once. Source: CD4+ or CD8+ T cells sorted from blood, taken in a trial of the OX40 agonist ivuxolimab. These receptors all come from an adult with an advanced solid tumor such as melanoma, head and neck, liver or kidney cancer.

V and J are TRBV6-5 and TRBJ2-5, with TRBD1 as a possible D gene (6 bases). The length of the CDR3 is 15 residues. With 2 bases removed from V and 1 base from J, the gap between germline ends came to 11 bases. Germline V gene data show CDR1 as MNHEY and CDR2 as SVGAGI. The CDR3 bases are TGTGCCAGCAGTTACGGGGGCTCAGTCCAAGAGACCCAGTACTTC. Residues: CASSYGGSVQETQYF.

The chain uses TRBV27 and TRBJ1-2; TRBD1 matches at 11 bases. This CDR3 contains 11 residues. Germline assignment: CDR1 MNHEY and CDR2 SMNVEV (reference sequence). Losses at the gene ends were 8 bases for V and 8 bases for J; bases not matched to a gene: 1. CDR3 in DNA: TGTGCCAGCGGGACAGGGGGAGGCTACACCTTC. Translated, it gives CASGTGGGYTF.

The CDR3 here is CASSRTSGTQETQYF. For the CDR3, the DNA is TGTGCCAGCAGTCGGACTAGCGGGACGCAAGAGACCCAGTACTTC. This chain connects TRBV6-5 to TRBJ2-5; 12 bases map to TRBD2. The V gene end was trimmed by 5 bases and the J gene end by 2 bases; junction bases not matched to a gene: 3. Looked up from germline, CDR1 is MNHEY and CDR2 is SVGAGI. CDR3 length: 15 residues.

This chain joins TRBV6-5 and TRBJ2-2; 7 nucleotides agree with TRBD1. The CDR3 totals 15 residues. Germline-derived CDR1 and CDR2 are MNHEY and SVGAGI. V shed 6 bases, J shed 4 bases, and the junction held 8 bases outside the gene matches. CDR3 residues: CASRPLTGATGELFF. The CDR3, as DNA: TGTGCCAGCAGACCCCTAACAGGGGCCACCGGGGAGCTGTTTTTT.

The rearrangement links TRBV2 to TRBJ2-2; no definite D call. This CDR3 is built from 12 residues. Germline V gene data show CDR1 as SNHLY and CDR2 as FYNNEI. V gave up 3 bases and J gave up 6 bases, with 5 bases separating them. The CDR3 nucleotides are TGTGCCAGCAGTGATGGAGCCGGGGAGCTGTTTTTT. Translating it yields CASSDGAGELFF. Combining the CDR3 with reference TRBV2 and TRBJ2-2 gives the whole variable domain EPEVTQTPSHQVTQMGQEVILRCVPISNHLYFYWYRQILGQKVEFLVSFYNNEISEKSEIFDDQFSVERPDGSNFTLKIRSTKLEDSAMYFCASSDGAGELFFGEGSRLTVL.

The chain is built from TRBV10-3 and TRBJ1-1; D is unresolved. The CDR3 consists of 15 residues. V lost 2 bases to trimming and J lost 6 bases, with 16 bases between them. Per the germline V gene, CDR1 is ENHRY and CDR2 is SYGVKD. The CDR3 DNA follows: TGTGCCATCAGTGAGCTGCAGGCCGGGAGCGCTGAAGCTTTCTTT. Translated: CAISELQAGSAEAFF.

V is TRBV4-1 and J is TRBJ1-1, with TRBD1 matching 7 bases. The CDR3 spans 13 residues. The germline gives CDR1 MGHRA, CDR2 YSYEKL. With 1 base clipped from V and 9 bases from J, the junction kept 5 bases outside the gene matches. This chain's CDR3 is CASSQAPTGKAFF. The CDR3 DNA reads TGCGCCAGCAGCCAAGCCCCGACAGGGAAAGCTTTCTTT.

This chain joins TRBV19 and TRBJ2-3; D ambiguous. Germline V lookup: CDR1 LNHDA, CDR2 SQIVND (reference sequence). The CDR3 runs 12 residues. V was trimmed by 6 bases and J by 2 bases, leaving 6 bases between them. The CDR3 sequence: CASSASTDTQYF. The CDR3 DNA follows: TGTGCCAGTAGCGCTTCCACAGATACGCAGTATTTT.

The genes are TRBV5-1 and TRBJ1-6; TRBD1 matches 9 bases. Looked up from germline, CDR1 is SGHRS and CDR2 is YFSETQ. This CDR3 contains 15 residues. V was pared by 0 bases and J by 9 bases, with 4 bases of the junction left unmatched. This CDR3 reads CASSLGDREGSPLHF. In DNA form, the CDR3 reads TGCGCCAGCAGCTTGGGGGACAGGGAAGGTTCACCCCTCCACTTT.

The genes are TRBV27 and TRBJ2-1; the D gene is possibly TRBD1 (5 bases). Germline V gene lookup returns CDR1 MNHEY and CDR2 SMNVEV (reference sequence). V lost 0 bases and J lost 6, with 15 bases in between. The CDR3 runs to 16 residues. The CDR3 DNA is TGTGCCAGCAGTTTATCGGCGAACCTCCAGGGCAATGAGCAGTTCTTC. Protein sequence: CASSLSANLQGNEQFF.

This rearrangement joins TRBV7-6 to TRBJ2-1; 8 bases agree with TRBD2. The V segment lost 3 bases and the J segment 7 bases; nucleotides outside the gene matches: 8. Per the germline V gene, CDR1 is SGHVS and CDR2 is FNYEAQ. CDR3 length: 15 residues. In DNA, the CDR3 is TGTGCCAGCAGCTTGGGGCGGGGGGCGCCTAATGAGCAGTTCTTC. Its translation: CASSLGRGAPNEQFF. The full variable domain, with the rest looked up from reference TRBV7-6 and TRBJ2-1, is GAGVSQSPRYKVTKRGQDVALRCDPISGHVSLYWYRQALGQGPEFLTYFNYEAQQDKSGLPNDRFSAERPEGSISTLTIQRTEQRDSAMYRCASSLGRGAPNEQFFGPGTRLTVL.

V and J are TRBV6-1 and TRBJ2-7, with 11 positions matching TRBD2. CDR1 is MNHNS, CDR2 SASEGT, per germline. V dropped 2 bases and J dropped 2; count of bases not matched to a gene: 5. The CDR3 has 16 residues. The CDR3 reads CASSERVSGGAYEQYF. The CDR3 nucleotides read TGTGCCAGCAGTGAAAGGGTTAGCGGGGGGGCCTACGAGCAGTACTTC.

This clone was observed a single time. This sequence joins TRBV5-1 and TRBJ1-3; no clear D. Per the germline V gene, CDR1 is SGHRS and CDR2 is YFSETQ. The CDR3 contains 15 residues. V lost 1 base to trimming and J lost 0 bases, with 8 bases between them. The chain's CDR3 is CASSLSGNSGNTIYF. The CDR3 DNA reads as TGCGCCAGCAGCTTGAGTGGGAACTCTGGAAACACCATATATTTT.

The count of this clone is one. V and J are TRBV30 and TRBJ2-7; unclear D gene. Germline V gene lookup returns CDR1 GTSNPN and CDR2 SVGIG (reference sequence). Between the trimmed V and J ends, which lost 4 bases and 0 bases, there was a span of 13 bases. CDR3 length: 14 residues. This chain's CDR3 is CAWTLAESSYEQYF. The CDR3 DNA follows: TGTGCCTGGACCCTCGCGGAGAGCTCCTACGAGCAGTACTTC.

The V and J genes are TRBV19 and TRBJ2-5; D possibly corresponds to TRBD2 (6 bases). Germline CDR1 is LNHDA and CDR2 is SQIVND (reference sequence). The CDR3 is 15 amino acids. Trimming cost V 6 bases and J 4 bases, with 18 bases left between them. The DNA for the CDR3 is TGTGCCAGTAGCAAACTAGCTCGAGTTTCAGAGACCCAGTACTTC. Protein sequence: CASSKLARVSETQYF.

CDR3 nucleotide sequence: TGTGCCAGCAGCTTAGGGACTAGCGGAAGCACAGATACGCAGTATTTT. Translated: CASSLGTSGSTDTQYF. The chain joins TRBV11-2 to TRBJ2-3, with TRBD2 identical over 10 bases. V lost 1 base to trimming and J lost 0 bases; unmatched junction nucleotides: 1. This CDR3 is 16 amino acids long. Germline V gene sequence: CDR1 SGHAT, CDR2 FQNNGV.

The rearrangement joins TRBV7-9 to TRBJ1-5; no firm D call. This CDR3 contains 13 residues. The germline V gene encodes CDR1 SEHNR and CDR2 FQNEAQ (reference sequence). With 1 base removed from V and 7 bases from J, the gap between germline ends came to 8 bases. CDR3 protein: CASSLGDYQPQHF. As DNA, the CDR3 is TGTGCCAGCAGCTTAGGGGATTACCAGCCCCAGCATTTT.

V usage is TRBV27 and J usage is TRBJ2-7, with TRBD2 as a possible D gene (6 bases). The length of the CDR3 is 15 residues. The germline V gene encodes CDR1 MNHEY and CDR2 SMNVEV (reference sequence). Trimming removed 4 bases at V and 6 bases at J, with 19 bases between. CDR3 nucleotide sequence: TGTGCCAGCAGTTCCTCAGCGGGTGCCATGCTCGAGCAGTACTTC. Translating gives CASSSSAGAMLEQYF.

The rearrangement links TRBV6-5 to TRBJ1-5; D not resolved. This CDR3 has 12 amino acids. Trimming removed 2 bases from V and 9 bases from J, with 8 bases in between. Germline V CDR1 and CDR2: MNHEY, SVGAGI. The CDR3 nucleotides are TGTGCCAGCAGTTACGAGCGTCGGCCCCAGCATTTT. It translates to CASSYERRPQHF.

The chain uses TRBV25-1 and TRBJ2-7, with TRBD1 as a possible D gene (6 bases). The V end lost 7 bases, the J end lost 7 bases, and 17 bases lay between the germline ends. The germline V gene has CDR1 MGHDK and CDR2 SYGVNS. The CDR3 is 13 residues long. The CDR3 sequence: CASTGTRALEQYF. DNA for the CDR3: TGTGCCAGCACCGGGACACGGGCGTTGGAGCAGTACTTC.

This rearrangement joins TRBV18 to TRBJ2-7; D remains ambiguous. The germline V gene encodes CDR1 KGHSH and CDR2 LQKENI. V was pared by 0 bases and J by 0 bases, with 6 bases between. This CDR3 has 14 amino acids. The CDR3 is CASSPPAGSYEQYF. DNA of the CDR3: TGTGCCAGCTCACCACCGGCAGGCTCCTACGAGCAGTACTTC.